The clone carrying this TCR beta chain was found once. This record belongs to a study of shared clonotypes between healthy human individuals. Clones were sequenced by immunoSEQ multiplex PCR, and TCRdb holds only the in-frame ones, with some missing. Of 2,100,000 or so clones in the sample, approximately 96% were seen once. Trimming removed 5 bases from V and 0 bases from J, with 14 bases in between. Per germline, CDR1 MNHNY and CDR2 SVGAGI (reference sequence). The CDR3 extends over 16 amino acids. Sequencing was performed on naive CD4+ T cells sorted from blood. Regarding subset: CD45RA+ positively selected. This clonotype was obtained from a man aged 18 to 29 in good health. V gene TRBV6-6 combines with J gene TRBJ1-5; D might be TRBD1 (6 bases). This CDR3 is CASSSGQTYSNQPQHF. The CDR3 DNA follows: TGTGCCAGCAGTAGCGGACAGACTTATAGCAATCAGCCCCAGCATTTT.